The 4 T cell receptor beta chains below were found in one sample sequenced in a study of cytomegalovirus exposure and HLA in healthy donors. The PCR made use of 60 Vbeta and 13 Jbeta primers. The protocol was immunoSEQ multiplex PCR, while the TCRdb copy is restricted to in-frame clones and leaves out a portion. The sample has fewer than 250,000 clones; 80% to 90% are singletons. Sequencing used PBMCs. These receptors were obtained from a man aged 25 to 40 in good health and CMV-seronegative.

A note on this clone: The identical CDR3 is also encoded by other nucleotide sequences in the sample. This sequence joins TRBV18 and TRBJ1-2, with a weak D call TRBD1 (6 bases). Trimming took off 3 bases at V and 6 bases at J, with 11 bases between the two ends. CDR1 is KGHSH and CDR2 is LQKENI in the germline V gene. The CDR3 sequence is 13 residues long. The CDR3 loop reads CASSPRTANGYTF. The CDR3 DNA sequence: TGTGCCAGCTCACCGCGGACAGCAAATGGCTACACCTTC.

The chain employs TRBV5-1 and TRBJ2-6; 10 positions agree with TRBD1. The germline V gene encodes CDR1 SGHRS and CDR2 YFSETQ. J was trimmed by 1 base and V by 2 bases; bases with no gene match: 3. The CDR3 covers 17 residues. The CDR3 sequence is CASSFDRGPSGANVLTF. CDR3 sequence (DNA): TGCGCCAGCAGCTTTGACAGGGGGCCTTCTGGGGCCAACGTCCTGACTTTC.

The chain carries TRBV28 and TRBJ2-3; 9 bases match TRBD1. CDR3 length: 14 residues. Germline trimming cut 6 bases from V and 5 bases from J; bases unmatched to any gene: 6. The germline gives CDR1 MDHEN, CDR2 SYDVKM. The CDR3 nucleotides read TGTGCCAGCAGCACCGGGACAGGGATAGATACGCAGTATTTT. This codes for CASSTGTGIDTQYF.

The gene calls are TRBV27 and TRBJ2-2; 10 nucleotides line up with TRBD1. V lost 7 bases and J lost 5; bases outside the gene matches: 7. The CDR3 spans 15 residues. CDR1 is MNHEY and CDR2 is SMNVEV in the germline V gene (reference sequence). CDR3 sequence reads: CASTPGQGITGELFF. The CDR3 coding sequence is TGTGCCAGCACCCCGGGACAGGGGATAACCGGGGAGCTGTTTTTT.